Each of the 12 T cell receptor beta chains below was sequenced from the same sample in a study of blood T cell repertoires in COVID-19. Method: immunoSEQ multiplex PCR; TCRdb's copy keeps in-frame clones and lacks some. Among about 480,000 clones listed, around 85% were seen once. The sequencing sample was made of PBMCs or T cells enriched from blood (not recorded which). The receptors come from an older woman who had recovered from COVID-19.

The rearrangement joins TRBV20-1 to TRBJ2-3; 10 positions agree with TRBD1. The V segment lost 3 bases and the J segment 3 bases; nucleotides outside the gene matches: 3. The CDR3 has 14 amino acids. Per germline, CDR1 DFQATT and CDR2 SNEGSKA (reference sequence). CDR3 nucleotides: TGCAGTGCTAGTGACAGGGGGCAAACAGATACGCAGTATTTT. It specifies CSASDRGQTDTQYF.

V usage is TRBV15 and J usage is TRBJ2-1; 8 bases line up with TRBD1. Trimming at V came to 3 bases and at J to 2 bases, leaving 3 bases not matched to a gene. Germline V gives CDR1 LNHNV, CDR2 YYDKDF (reference sequence). The CDR3 is 15 residues long. The DNA of the CDR3 is TGTGCCACCAGCAGGGACAGGGAACCCTACAATGAGCAGTTCTTC. It yields the protein CATSRDREPYNEQFF.

The J gene is TRBJ2-1, the V gene TRBV21-1; the table's D call, TRBD1, has no DNA check behind it. TRBV21-1 is described as a pseudogene. The CDR3 is 17 amino acids. The CDR3 reads CASSKVMGTGFYNEQFF. As DNA, the CDR3 is TGTGCCAGCAGCAAAGTAATGGGGACAGGGTTTTACAATGAGCAGTTCTTC.

The gene calls are TRBV11-2 and TRBJ2-1; D might be TRBD1 (6 bases). Between the trimmed V and J ends, which lost 6 bases and 9 bases, there was a span of 24 bases. The length of the CDR3 is 16 residues. From germline, CDR1 is SGHAT and CDR2 FQNNGV. This chain's CDR3 is CASRDPYRDTRGEQFF. The CDR3 DNA follows: TGTGCCAGCAGGGACCCATACAGGGACACCCGAGGTGAGCAGTTCTTC.

The V and J genes are TRBV4-1 and TRBJ2-2, with a possible D match to TRBD1 (6 bases). Between the trimmed V and J ends, which lost 1 base and 4 bases, there was a span of 13 bases. The germline V gene has CDR1 MGHRA and CDR2 YSYEKL. CDR3 length: 16 residues. The CDR3 sequence: CASSQGRQARTGELFF. CDR3 bases: TGCGCCAGCAGCCAAGGGCGACAGGCACGCACCGGGGAGCTGTTTTTT.

J is TRBJ1-2 and V is TRBV5-1; possible D gene TRBD1, 6 bases. The germline V gene encodes CDR1 SGHRS and CDR2 YFSETQ. With 3 bases removed from V and 8 bases from J, the gap between germline ends came to 20 bases. The CDR3 consists of 15 residues. The CDR3 spells CASSSEGQGIRGYTF. The CDR3 bases are TGCGCCAGCAGCTCCGAGGGCCAGGGGATTCGGGGCTACACCTTC.

J is TRBJ1-2 and V is TRBV7-2; D is perhaps TRBD1 (6 bases). The germline gives CDR1 SGHTA, CDR2 FQGNSA. The CDR3 is 15 amino acids. Deletions cut 0 bases from V and 3 bases from J, with 11 bases between. CDR3 DNA: TGTGCCAGCAGCTTAGCCGGGGGGGGCCACTATGGCTACACCTTC. This codes for CASSLAGGGHYGYTF.

The V call is TRBV5-8, the J call TRBJ1-1; D may be TRBD1 (6 bases). V was clipped by 0 bases and J by 3 bases, with 15 bases between them. The CDR3 contains 16 residues. Germline CDR1 reads SGHTS; CDR2 reads YDEGEE. The CDR3 nucleotides read TGTGCCAGCAGCTTGGGGGGGGGCGTTTGGGACACTGAAGCTTTCTTT. Its translation is CASSLGGGVWDTEAFF.

The rearrangement joins TRBV19 to TRBJ2-3; maybe TRBD2 (6 bases). Germline V gene data show CDR1 as LNHDA and CDR2 as SQIVND (reference sequence). This CDR3 contains 14 residues. Trimming pared 6 bases from V and 0 bases from J, leaving 10 bases between. The CDR3 DNA reads TGTGCCAGTAGACCGGGACTTAGCACAGATACGCAGTATTTT. Translation gives CASRPGLSTDTQYF. The full variable domain, its missing parts supplied by reference TRBV19 and TRBJ2-3, is DGGITQSPKYLFRKEGQNVTLSCEQNLNHDAMYWYRQDPGQGLRLIYYSQIVNDFQKGDIAEGYSVSREKKESFPLTVTSAQKNPTAFYLCASRPGLSTDTQYFGPGTRLTVL.

This clone was observed a single time. The J gene is TRBJ1-1, the V gene TRBV7-9; 7 bases agree with TRBD1. The CDR3 spans 15 residues. Germline-derived CDR1 and CDR2 are SEHNR and FQNEAQ (reference sequence). The junction had 5 bases not matched to a gene; V was cut back by 4 bases and J by 0 bases. CDR3 nucleotide sequence: TGTGCCAGCAGCTCCAAGGGGGCTCTGAACACTGAAGCTTTCTTT. Translated, it gives CASSSKGALNTEAFF.

V usage is TRBV10-3 and J usage is TRBJ2-3, with TRBD2 identical over 11 bases. The trim removed 11 bases at V and 5 bases at J, leaving 15 bases unmatched. Germline CDR1 is ENHRY and CDR2 is SYGVKD. The CDR3 loop spans 16 amino acids. CDR3 bases: TGTGCCGCCGGCCCGGGTAGCGGGGGGGCCGGAGATACGCAGTATTTT. Protein: CAAGPGSGGAGDTQYF.

The V call is TRBV7-2, the J call TRBJ2-7, with a weak D call TRBD2 (6 bases). Trimming shortened V by 5 bases and J by 4 bases, and 18 bases separated the two germline ends. Germline lookup yields CDR1 SGHTA and CDR2 FQGNSA. CDR3 length equals 15 residues. In DNA, the CDR3 is TGTGCCAGCAGCCCTGGCGGGACCCTGGGTTACGAGCAGTACGTC. Amino acids: CASSPGGTLGYEQYV.